This T cell receptor beta chain comes out of a study of blood T cell repertoires in COVID-19. Across the study: From T cells, B-cell-depleted T cells, or PBMCs came the material, which was cDNA or gDNA.

Germline lookup yields CDR1 LGHDT and CDR2 YNNKEL (reference sequence). The CDR3 totals 17 residues. J was trimmed by 2 bases and V by 4 bases; bases with no gene match: 13. As originally analysed: Researchers report that nucleated cell counts were estimated from reference gene primer amplification. TCRdb's table, derived via immunoSEQ multiplex PCR, lists solely in-frame clones and lacks some. V, J and clone size were drawn from that table, and D and trimming were deduced from the DNA. The table has 120,000 or so clones, about 88% seen once. The sequencing sample was made of peripheral blood. The receptor was derived from a woman of 80 years or more with acute or convalescent COVID-19. The chain links TRBV3-1 (or the pseudogene TRBV3-2) to TRBJ1-2, with 7 bases fitting TRBD1. The CDR3 spells CASSPPPRQGGNYGYTF. CDR3 DNA: TGTGCCAGCAGCCCACCCCCTAGACAGGGAGGAAACTATGGCTACACCTTC.